The 8 T cell receptor beta chains below all came from one sample that was sequenced in a study of blood T cell repertoires in COVID-19. Libraries were prepared by immunoSEQ multiplex PCR; TCRdb keeps only in-frame clonotypes and omits some of them. The data show roughly 300,000 clones, 83% seen once. The sequencing sample was made of peripheral blood. These receptors originate from a woman in her forties or fifties with acute or convalescent COVID-19.

The chain recombines TRBV7-9 with TRBJ2-3; D is perhaps TRBD1 (6 bases). Germline V gene sequence: CDR1 SEHNR, CDR2 FQNEAQ (reference sequence). V was trimmed by 1 base and J by 3 bases, leaving 11 bases between them. This CDR3 is built from 15 residues. The CDR3 loop is CASSLVARGTDTQYF. As DNA, the CDR3 is TGTGCCAGCAGCTTAGTGGCCAGGGGAACAGATACGCAGTATTTT.

This chain links TRBV7-7 with TRBJ2-3; 7 bases are a match to TRBD1. Germline V gene lookup returns CDR1 SSHAT and CDR2 FNYEAQ (reference sequence). Unmatched junction bases numbered 8, after V lost 5 bases and J lost 3 bases. The CDR3 length is 15 residues. The CDR3 loop is CASSPGQKRTDTQYF. DNA of the CDR3: TGTGCCAGCAGCCCGGGACAGAAGAGAACAGATACGCAGTATTTT.

The genes are TRBV4-1 and TRBJ1-5; unclear D gene. Germline assignment: CDR1 MGHRA and CDR2 YSYEKL. The CDR3 runs to 17 residues. V was cut by 2 bases and J by 2 bases, with 16 bases left in between. The CDR3 is CASSQKNFALGNQPQHF. Written as DNA, the CDR3 is TGCGCCAGCAGCCAAAAAAACTTCGCGCTTGGCAATCAGCCCCAGCATTTT.

To note about this clone: This same CDR3 is encoded by further DNA sequences in the sample. The chain employs TRBV5-6 and TRBJ2-3, with a tentative D call TRBD2 (5 bases). Trimming took off 0 bases at V and 0 bases at J, with 5 bases between the two ends. CDR1 and CDR2 from the germline V gene are SGHDT and YYEEEE. This CDR3 is 14 amino acids long. The CDR3 loop reads CASSLGTSTDTQYF. CDR3 DNA: TGTGCCAGCAGCTTGGGGACTAGCACAGATACGCAGTATTTT.

The chain employs TRBV5-4 and TRBJ2-3, with 7 bases aligning to TRBD1. The trim removed 3 bases at V and 5 bases at J, leaving 6 bases unmatched. The CDR3 is 14 amino acids. Germline V gene lookup returns CDR1 SGHNT and CDR2 YYREEE (reference sequence). DNA of the CDR3: TGTGCCAGCAGCTCCGACAGGGCAGGAGATACGCAGTATTTT. Protein product: CASSSDRAGDTQYF.

The V and J genes are TRBV7-2 and TRBJ1-5, with TRBD1 matching over 7 bases. This CDR3 has 19 residues. V shed 2 bases, J shed 3 bases, and the junction held 16 bases outside the gene matches. CDR1 is SGHTA, CDR2 FQGNSA, per germline. DNA of the CDR3: TGTGCCAGCAGCTTATCTCTGACGGACAGGCTGAACAACAATCAGCCCCAGCATTTT. Translated, it gives CASSLSLTDRLNNNQPQHF.

This clone was seen only once. The chain joins TRBV6-5 to TRBJ2-1, with TRBD2 identical over 9 bases. The CDR3 spans 14 residues. Germline CDR1 MNHEY, CDR2 SVGAGI. This chain's CDR3 is CAKQSLAGSDEQFF. DNA of the CDR3: TGTGCTAAGCAGTCCCTAGCGGGGTCAGATGAGCAGTTCTTC.

The chain combines TRBV6-5 with TRBJ2-7; D is ambiguous. CDR1 MNHEY and CDR2 SVGAGI come from the germline V gene. V was shortened by 4 bases and J by 6 bases, with 10 bases between the two germline ends. The CDR3 spans 12 residues. The CDR3 bases are TGTGCCAGCAGTTCTCGCGAGTTCGAGCAGTACGTC. It codes for CASSSREFEQYV.